Listed below are T cell receptor beta chains from one sample, sequenced in a study of preoperative IRX-2 immunotherapy in early breast cancer. Generated by immunoSEQ multiplex PCR, the TCRdb table keeps only in-frame clones and is missing some. The table includes approximately 28,000 clones, 70% to 85% detected once. This sample was gathered from a patient treated with IRX-2 immunotherapy. Receptors originate from a human donor with breast cancer. The CDR3 runs from the conserved cysteine through the conserved F or W. Fields, in order: D gene, V gene, CDR3 length, J gene, clone size, CDR3 protein, CDR3 DNA. A D gene is named only where the DNA matches it firmly. Clone size is given for some rows only: seen once, a few or many times, or a class if the clone is expanded.

TRBD1	TRBV12-5	14	TRBJ2-5	-	CASGLGTGRETQYF	TGTGCTAGTGGTTTAGGGACAGGGAGGGAGACCCAGTACTTC
TRBD1	TRBV18	18	TRBJ1-5	-	CASSPPSSSDRVEQPQHF	TGTGCCAGCTCACCACCGTCTAGTTCGGACAGGGTTGAGCAGCCCCAGCATTTT
-	TRBV14	17	TRBJ1-2	-	CASSQGTTGGIIYGYTF	TGTGCCAGCAGCCAAGGAACGACAGGAGGGATTATCTATGGCTACACCTTC
TRBD1	TRBV4-1	15	TRBJ2-7	few	CASSQDDRGSYEQYF	TGCGCCAGCAGCCAAGATGACAGGGGCTCTTACGAGCAGTACTTC
-	TRBV6-8	13	TRBJ2-3	-	CASSWADTDTQYF	TGTGCCAGCAGTTGGGCCGACACAGATACGCAGTATTTT
-	TRBV1	16	TRBJ2-3	-	CASSQFRTRSTDTQYF	TGCGCCAGCAGCCAGTTCAGGACCAGAAGCACAGATACGCAGTATTTT
-	TRBV15	17	TRBJ2-7	once	CATSRDLSRDFTYEQYF	TGTGCCACCAGCAGAGATCTCTCACGGGACTTTACCTACGAGCAGTACTTC
TRBD1	TRBV15	15	TRBJ1-2	-	CATSREAGGNYGYTF	TGTGCCACCAGCAGAGAGGCAGGGGGTAACTATGGCTACACCTTC
-	TRBV19	16	TRBJ1-5	-	CASSSIRVNSNQPQHF	TGTGCCAGTAGTTCTATTAGGGTTAATAGCAATCAGCCCCAGCATTTT
-	TRBV5-1	14	TRBJ1-1	-	CASSLEQYGPEAFF	TGCGCCAGCAGCTTGGAACAGTATGGGCCTGAAGCTTTCTTT
-	TRBV6-8	14	TRBJ1-3	-	CASSPGHSGNTIYF	TGTGCCAGTTCACCGGGACATTCTGGAAACACCATATATTTT
-	TRBV6-8	14	TRBJ1-4	medium-sized	CASSYLEGGEKLFF	TGTGCCAGCAGTTACCTGGAGGGTGGTGAAAAACTGTTTTTT
-	TRBV6-8	14	TRBJ2-7	few	CASSFTGGGYEQYF	TGTGCCAGCAGTTTTACAGGGGGGGGCTACGAGCAGTACTTC
-	TRBV30	16	TRBJ1-2	-	CAWRAPGSDRHPGYTF	TGTGCCTGGAGGGCCCCAGGGTCCGATCGCCACCCAGGCTACACCTTC
TRBD2	TRBV6-8	12	TRBJ2-7	-	CASSGLAGVQYF	TGTGCCAGCTCGGGACTAGCGGGAGTTCAGTACTTC
-	TRBV6-8	15	TRBJ1-5	-	CASSYLTNRDEPQHF	TGTGCCAGCAGTTATCTGACCAACAGGGACGAGCCCCAGCATTTT
-	TRBV19	12	TRBJ2-4	-	CASSVGGGIQYF	TGTGCCAGTTCTGTAGGTGGGGGAATTCAGTACTTC
-	TRBV28	16	TRBJ2-4	-	CASSLGGIVAKNIQYF	TGTGCCAGCAGTTTAGGGGGAATTGTAGCCAAAAACATTCAGTACTTC
-	TRBV19	19	TRBJ1-5	once	CASSFRSLPREDINQPQHF	TGTGCCAGTAGTTTCCGCTCCCTTCCAAGAGAGGATATCAATCAGCCCCAGCATTTT
-	TRBV7-4	14	TRBJ2-7	-	CASSLEVPKYEQYF	TGTGCCAGCAGCTTAGAAGTACCTAAATACGAGCAGTACTTC
-	TRBV4-1	13	TRBJ1-2	-	CASSQVFDGGYTF	TGCGCCAGCAGCCAAGTTTTCGACGGTGGCTACACCTTC
TRBD2	TRBV7-7	15	TRBJ2-5	-	CASSLVASGGETQYF	TGTGCCAGCAGCTTAGTGGCTAGCGGAGGGGAGACCCAGTACTTC
-	TRBV19	14	TRBJ1-1	-	CASSWTVMNTEAFF	TGTGCCAGTAGCTGGACCGTAATGAACACTGAAGCTTTCTTT
-	TRBV18	14	TRBJ1-2	-	CASSPNSVRYGYTF	TGTGCCAGCTCACCTAACAGCGTTCGCTATGGCTACACCTTC
-	TRBV6-8	17	TRBJ1-1	-	CASNRPTWGKENTEAFF	TGTGCCAGCAATCGCCCCACTTGGGGGAAGGAGAACACTGAAGCTTTCTTT
-	TRBV6-7	13	TRBJ1-1	-	CASSLRRETEAFF	TGTGCCAGCAGTCTTCGTAGGGAGACTGAAGCTTTCTTT
-	TRBV19	15	TRBJ1-2	-	CASRRPGSLNYGYTF	TGTGCCAGTAGACGACCAGGGTCACTTAACTATGGCTACACCTTC